These 9 T cell receptor beta chains came from one sample sequenced in a study of identical twins (dated by TCRdb to the mid-2010s). The method behind the library was 5' RACE. TCRdb names Illumina HiSeq 2000 as the instrument used. The raw public data were reprocessed by TCRdb itself: fastp quality trimming at Q25, MiXCR clonotype calling, in-frame beta chains only. Rows matching on CDR3 protein sequence are summarized as one entry with the most common DNA and genes. The table for this sample lists about 450,000 distinct CDR3 sequences; about 18% of them were counted only once. The top ten constitute 12% of the sample. Source material: naive T cells sorted from blood. According to the study, the label for this sample's cell subset or site signals: cells isolated with a human naive T-cell isolation kit. The receptors originated from a man aged 50 or older in good health.

The rearrangement uses TRBV5-1 and TRBJ2-7, with D perhaps TRBD1 (6 bases). CDR1 SGHRS and CDR2 YFSETQ come from the germline V gene. The CDR3 is made up of 13 amino acids. The germline V and J ends were trimmed by 0 bases and 6 bases, with 10 bases remaining between them. As DNA, the CDR3 is TGCGCCAGCAGCTTGGGACAGGACACCGAGCAGTACTTC. This codes for CASSLGQDTEQYF.

The chain recombines TRBV20-1 with TRBJ1-3, with 10 bases aligning to TRBD1. CDR3 length: 13 amino acids. Germline CDR1 is DFQATT and CDR2 is SNEGSKA (reference sequence). With V trimmed by 7 bases and J by 1 base, 1 base remained unmatched. The CDR3 spells CSGQGASGNTIYF. The CDR3, as DNA: TGCAGTGGACAGGGGGCGTCTGGAAACACCATATATTTT.

This clonotype was seen once. The gene calls are TRBV4-1 and TRBJ1-4; no reliable D call. Germline CDR1 and CDR2: MGHRA and YSYEKL. V lost 1 base and J lost 10, with 4 bases in between. CDR3 length: 11 amino acids. CDR3 region: CASSQAGKLFF. CDR3 DNA: TGCGCCAGCAGCCAAGCGGGAAAACTGTTTTTT.

This clonotype was seen ten or more times. The V call is TRBV28, the J call TRBJ2-3; 7 bases are shared with TRBD1. This CDR3 contains 16 residues. J lost 2 bases, V lost 3 bases, and 8 bases had no gene match. Germline CDR1 MDHEN, CDR2 SYDVKM. CDR3 protein: CASSLTGYLFTDTQYF. The CDR3 DNA is TGTGCCAGCAGTTTGACAGGGTATCTCTTCACAGATACGCAGTATTTT. Supplemented by reference TRBV28 and TRBJ2-3, the full variable domain reads DVKVTQSSRYLVKRTGEKVFLECVQDMDHENMFWYRQDPGLGLRLIYFSYDVKMKEKGDIPEGYSVSREKKERFSLILESASTNQTSMYLCASSLTGYLFTDTQYFGPGTRLTVL.

This clonotype was seen only a few times. The rearrangement joins TRBV20-1 to TRBJ1-1; D possibly corresponds to TRBD1 (5 bases). Germline-derived CDR1 and CDR2 are DFQATT and SNEGSKA (reference sequence). This CDR3 is 16 amino acids long. The V end lost 4 bases, the J end lost 3 bases, and 21 bases lay between the germline ends. The CDR3 sequence: CSAIGRDLASDTEAFF. CDR3 DNA: TGCAGTGCTATAGGCAGGGACCTCGCCTCGGACACTGAAGCTTTCTTT.

This rearrangement joins TRBV4-1 to TRBJ2-7; unclear D gene. In germline, CDR1 is MGHRA, CDR2 YSYEKL. This CDR3 spans 15 amino acids. The ends were cut back, 0 bases at V and 6 bases at J, with 15 bases in the middle. CDR3 DNA: TGCGCCAGCAGCCAAGACCCAACAAGGAAAGGCGAGCAGTACTTC. Translated: CASSQDPTRKGEQYF.

The chain recombines TRBV18 with TRBJ2-1; D gene uncertain. CDR3 length equals 13 residues. Trimming took off 2 bases at V and 7 bases at J, with 9 bases between the two ends. Germline loops: CDR1 KGHSH, CDR2 LQKENI. The DNA for the CDR3 is TGTGCCAGCTCACCATCGAGGAGTAATGAGCAGTTCTTC. Its translation is CASSPSRSNEQFF.

This clonotype was seen only a few times. The rearrangement uses TRBV12-3 or TRBV12-4 and TRBJ2-7; 8 nucleotides line up with TRBD2. V trimming: 8 bases; J trimming: 3 bases; junction bases outside the gene matches: 6. The CDR3 is made up of 13 amino acids. The CDR3 sequence: CASHKRGHYEQYF. Written as DNA, the CDR3 is TGTGCCAGCCATAAGCGGGGGCACTACGAGCAGTACTTC.

The chain is built from TRBV4-3 and TRBJ2-3; 11 nucleotides align to TRBD1. Germline lookup yields CDR1 LGHNA and CDR2 YSLEER. The CDR3 has 16 residues. V lost 5 bases, J lost 2 bases, and 6 bases stayed unmatched. The CDR3 spells CASSRWGQGDTDTQYF. In nucleotides, the CDR3 is TGCGCCAGCAGCAGGTGGGGACAGGGGGACACAGATACGCAGTATTTT.